One and the same sample provided the 21 T cell receptor beta chains below, sequenced in a study of neoadjuvant anti-PD-1 for oral cavity cancer (dated by TCRdb to the early 2020s). Libraries were constructed by the immunoSEQ multiplex PCR assay. TCRdb stores this immuneACCESS table with in-frame sequences only. Part of the clones is absent; in the studies checked, under half of the shortfall reflects unresolved V genes, and no reason is known for the rest. The sample contains more than 7,000 clones, around two thirds of them found a single time. Of the sample, 3% to 3.5% falls within the top ten clones. The meaning of the sample's time point label: after neoadjuvant nivolumab, at surgical resection. This sample comprised PBMCs, obtained after nivolumab (anti-PD-1) treatment. Every receptor here comes from a person aged 40-85 years with oral cavity squamous cell carcinoma.

The chain has TRBV7-2 and TRBJ2-7, with 11 bases fitting TRBD2. Germline CDR1 SGHTA, CDR2 FQGNSA. CDR3 length equals 16 residues. J was trimmed by 4 bases and V by 4 bases; bases with no gene match: 9. CDR3 coding DNA: TGTGCCAGCAGCTCGACCGGGACTAGCGGTCGTTACGAGCAGTACTTC. This translates into CASSSTGTSGRYEQYF.

The chain combines TRBV7-6 with TRBJ2-1; TRBD1 agrees at 9 bases. V trimming: 2 bases; J trimming: 6 bases; junction bases outside the gene matches: 8. Germline lookup yields CDR1 SGHVS and CDR2 FNYEAQ. This CDR3 has 16 residues. The CDR3 spells CASSLPRDRASNEQFF. The CDR3 DNA reads TGTGCCAGCAGCTTACCCCGGGACAGGGCGTCCAATGAGCAGTTCTTC. Complete variable domain (other parts from reference TRBV7-6 and TRBJ2-1): GAGVSQSPRYKVTKRGQDVALRCDPISGHVSLYWYRQALGQGPEFLTYFNYEAQQDKSGLPNDRFSAERPEGSISTLTIQRTEQRDSAMYRCASSLPRDRASNEQFFGPGTRLTVL.

The DNA of the CDR3 is TGTGCCAGCACCGGGACAGGAAATTCACCCCTCCACTTT. Protein product: CASTGTGNSPLHF. This chain joins TRBV7-9 and TRBJ1-6, with TRBD1 matching 8 bases. With V trimmed by 7 bases and J by 7 bases, 3 bases remained unmatched. The germline CDR1 and CDR2 sequences are SEHNR and FQNEAQ (reference sequence). The CDR3 extends over 13 amino acids.

This clone was seen only a few times. The gene calls are TRBV7-2 and TRBJ1-2; a possible D gene is TRBD1 (6 bases). Germline CDR1 is SGHTA and CDR2 is FQGNSA. This CDR3 comprises 16 residues. Trimming left V 3 bases short and J 5 bases short, with 19 bases between. Here the CDR3 DNA reads TGTGCCAGCAGCTTTGGTCCCTCGGGACATCTATATGGCTACACCTTC. As protein: CASSFGPSGHLYGYTF.

The count of this clone is one. The V gene is TRBV5-8, the J gene TRBJ2-3, with TRBD2 identical over 14 bases. Trimming removed 4 bases from V and 0 bases from J; junction bases left unmatched: 7. Germline CDR1 SGHTS, CDR2 YDEGEE. The CDR3 is made up of 18 amino acids. In DNA form, the CDR3 reads TGTGCCAGCAGCACCCGGACTAGCGGGGGGACTAGCACAGATACGCAGTATTTT. Its protein is CASSTRTSGGTSTDTQYF.

This chain connects TRBV27 to TRBJ2-7, with 7 nucleotides matching TRBD1. V lost 6 bases and J lost 2; bases outside the gene matches: 4. The germline CDR1 and CDR2 sequences are MNHEY and SMNVEV (reference sequence). The CDR3 is made up of 13 amino acids. The CDR3 loop reads CASRRTGPYEQYF. Here the CDR3 DNA reads TGTGCCAGCAGAAGGACAGGTCCCTACGAGCAGTACTTC.

The chain carries TRBV25-1 and TRBJ2-7; TRBD2 aligns across 11 bases. Germline CDR1 and CDR2: MGHDK and SYGVNS. V was pared by 4 bases and J by 12 bases, with 5 bases of the junction left unmatched. The CDR3 totals 12 residues. The DNA for the CDR3 is TGTGCCAGCAGTGCTAGCGGGGGGCCTGGGTACTTC. Its protein is CASSASGGPGYF.

The chain joins TRBV30 to TRBJ1-4; TRBD1 matches 11 bases. V gave up 2 bases and J gave up 3 bases; unmatched junction bases: 11. The CDR3 totals 18 residues. Germline V gene data show CDR1 as GTSNPN and CDR2 as SVGIG (reference sequence). CDR3 coding DNA: TGTGCCTGGAGTCATGGACAGGGGGCCGGGAGAGCTAATGAAAAACTGTTTTTT. Its protein product is CAWSHGQGAGRANEKLFF.

The chain combines TRBV7-3 with TRBJ2-7, with 10 positions matching TRBD1. The trim removed 5 bases at V and 7 bases at J, leaving 11 bases unmatched. This CDR3 comprises 15 residues. The germline V gene has CDR1 SGHTA and CDR2 FQGTGA. CDR3 bases: TGTGCCAGCAGCCCAACCGCGGACAGGGGGGCTGAGCAGTACTTC. Amino acid sequence: CASSPTADRGAEQYF.

J is TRBJ2-7 and V is TRBV4-3; D is ambiguous. The germline gives CDR1 LGHNA, CDR2 YSLEER. With 0 bases removed from V and 3 bases from J, the gap between germline ends came to 12 bases. The CDR3 extends over 15 amino acids. The CDR3 nucleotides are TGCGCCAGCAGCCAAGATTGGGCCAGCCTCTACGAGCAGTACTTC. It codes for CASSQDWASLYEQYF.

The DNA for the CDR3 is TGTGCCAGCAGTTCCTGGGACAGTGGGTCACCCCTCCACTTT. It codes for CASSSWDSGSPLHF. V gene TRBV28 combines with J gene TRBJ1-6, with 7 bases matching TRBD1. Germline CDR1 and CDR2: MDHEN and SYDVKM. The CDR3 consists of 14 residues. The ends lost 4 bases at V and 10 bases at J; junction bases unmatched: 7.

This sequence joins TRBV7-9 and TRBJ1-5, with 11 bases that match TRBD1. CDR1 is SEHNR, CDR2 FQNEAQ, per germline (reference sequence). With 1 base clipped from V and 5 bases from J, the junction kept 13 bases outside the gene matches. The CDR3 spans 19 residues. The CDR3 loop reads CASSLVVRGQGARDQPQHF. The CDR3, as DNA: TGTGCCAGCAGCTTAGTGGTGCGCGGACAGGGGGCGAGGGATCAGCCCCAGCATTTT.

The rearrangement links TRBV5-1 to TRBJ1-1; D might be TRBD1 (5 bases). This CDR3 is 14 amino acids long. The V gene's germline CDR1 is SGHRS and CDR2 YFSETQ. V shed 1 base and J shed 1 base, with 8 bases lying between them. The CDR3 sequence is CASSLTGRNTEAFF. DNA of the CDR3: TGCGCCAGCAGCTTGACAGGAAGGAACACTGAAGCTTTCTTT.

The genes are TRBV18 and TRBJ2-7, with 10 bases matching TRBD1. V was pared by 1 base and J by 2 bases, with 5 bases of the junction left unmatched. This CDR3 comprises 16 residues. Germline CDR1 reads KGHSH; CDR2 reads LQKENI. The CDR3: CASSPRSGTGAYEQYF. CDR3 bases: TGTGCCAGCTCACCACGGTCCGGGACAGGGGCCTACGAGCAGTACTTC.

This rearrangement joins TRBV2 to TRBJ1-2, with D uncertain. CDR3 length: 12 residues. CDR1 SNHLY and CDR2 FYNNEI come from the germline V gene. The V gene lost 5 bases and the J gene lost 5 bases, with 9 bases spanning the gap. The CDR3 DNA sequence: TGTGCCAGCAGTAGGGAGAAATATGGCTACACCTTC. This translates into CASSREKYGYTF.

This sequence joins TRBV19 and TRBJ1-5, with 7 bases that match TRBD1. CDR1 LNHDA and CDR2 SQIVND come from the germline V gene (reference sequence). The CDR3 runs 16 residues. V was clipped by 8 bases and J by 0 bases; unmatched bases: 10. The CDR3 bases are TGTGCCAGTCAAGGCCCGACAGGGTATAGCAATCAGCCCCAGCATTTT. Encoded protein: CASQGPTGYSNQPQHF. Using reference TRBV19 and TRBJ1-5 for the parts outside the CDR3, the full variable domain is DGGITQSPKYLFRKEGQNVTLSCEQNLNHDAMYWYRQDPGQGLRLIYYSQIVNDFQKGDIAEGYSVSREKKESFPLTVTSAQKNPTAFYLCASQGPTGYSNQPQHFGDGTRLSIL.

This chain uses TRBV7-3 with TRBJ1-1; maybe TRBD1 (6 bases). Germline V CDR1 and CDR2: SGHTA, FQGTGA. Deletions cut 4 bases from V and 3 bases from J, with 18 bases between. The CDR3 has 16 residues. The CDR3 here is CASSSYRETRDTEAFF. As DNA, the CDR3 is TGTGCCAGCAGCTCCTACAGGGAGACCCGAGACACTGAAGCTTTCTTT. Full variable domain (missing parts from reference TRBV7-3 and TRBJ1-1): GAGVSQTPSNKVTEKGKYVELRCDPISGHTALYWYRQSLGQGPEFLIYFQGTGAADDSGLPNDRFFAVRPEGSVSTLKIQRTERGDSAVYLCASSSYRETRDTEAFFGQGTRLTVV.

This clone has just a few counts. The chain is built from TRBV9 and TRBJ2-7, with a possible D match to TRBD2 (5 bases). CDR1 SGDLS and CDR2 YYNGEE come from the germline V gene. V was cut by 4 bases and J by 2 bases, with 16 bases left in between. The CDR3 spans 15 residues. In DNA, the CDR3 is TGTGCCAGCAGCTTCGGGATTGGTCAGACCTACGAGCAGTACTTC. This translates into CASSFGIGQTYEQYF.

This clone appeared a few times. V and J are TRBV5-1 and TRBJ1-1, with D unclear. The V gene lost 5 bases and the J gene lost 4 bases, with 15 bases spanning the gap. The length of the CDR3 is 14 residues. The germline V gene encodes CDR1 SGHRS and CDR2 YFSETQ. The CDR3 here is CASRLDGERTEAFF. CDR3 nucleotides: TGCGCCAGCAGGCTTGATGGGGAGCGCACTGAAGCTTTCTTT.

The chain recombines TRBV2 with TRBJ2-1, with D possibly TRBD2 on 9 matching bases. Germline CDR1 reads SNHLY; CDR2 reads FYNNEI. Trimming cost V 4 bases and J 0 bases, with 22 bases left between them. This CDR3 is 19 amino acids long. DNA of the CDR3: TGTGCCAGCAGTGGGAGGCAGGGGGCTAGCGGGACCTCCTACAATGAGCAGTTCTTC. Its protein product is CASSGRQGASGTSYNEQFF. Full variable domain (remainder filled in from reference TRBV2 and TRBJ2-1): EPEVTQTPSHQVTQMGQEVILRCVPISNHLYFYWYRQILGQKVEFLVSFYNNEISEKSEIFDDQFSVERPDGSNFTLKIRSTKLEDSAMYFCASSGRQGASGTSYNEQFFGPGTRLTVL.

This chain joins TRBV15 and TRBJ2-1; 12 bases agree with TRBD2. The CDR3 contains 15 residues. V trimming: 8 bases; J trimming: 6 bases; junction bases outside the gene matches: 8. The germline gives CDR1 LNHNV, CDR2 YYDKDF (reference sequence). CDR3 coding DNA: TGTGCCACCGGAGACCTAGCGGGGGGGTTCAATGAGCAGTTCTTC. It codes for CATGDLAGGFNEQFF.